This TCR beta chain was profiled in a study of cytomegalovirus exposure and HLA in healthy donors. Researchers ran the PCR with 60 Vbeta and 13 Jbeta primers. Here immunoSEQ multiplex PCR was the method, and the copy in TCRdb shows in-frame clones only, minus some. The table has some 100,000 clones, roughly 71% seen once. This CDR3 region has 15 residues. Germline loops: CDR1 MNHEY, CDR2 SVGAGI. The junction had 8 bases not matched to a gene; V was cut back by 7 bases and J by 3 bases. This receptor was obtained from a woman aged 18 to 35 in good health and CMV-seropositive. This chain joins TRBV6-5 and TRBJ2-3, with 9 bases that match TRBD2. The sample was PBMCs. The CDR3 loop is CASKGSGGPTDTQYF. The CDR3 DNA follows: TGTGCCAGCAAGGGTAGCGGGGGCCCTACAGATACGCAGTATTTT.